This T cell receptor beta chain was sequenced during a study of T cell responses to AZD1222 COVID-19 vaccine (dated by TCRdb to about 2021). Looking at the study overall: AZD1222 recipients given second doses at about 4 weeks or at about 12 weeks were pooled, since spike-specific TCR depth and breadth were not found to differ between the two schedules. A total of about 240 trial participants underwent TCR sequencing, of whom nearly 210 received two doses of AZD1222 and some 26 received two doses of the MenACWY control vaccine. Trial participants were enrolled by age into 18-55, 56-69 and 70-plus year subgroups, with approximately 150, 30 and 60 TCR-sequenced participants respectively.

Here is what the overall study found, with its caveats: The whole spike protein was spanned by vaccine-associated CD4 TCRs, and dominant responses were seen in regions 160-218 and 743-854. Participants were mostly white British, with more females than males. The authors suggested clonal diversity may have been underestimated. Because no samples from the day 14 peak response were available, repertoires could be characterized only after the peak T cell response. In the small 56-69-year group, the increase in depth fell short of significance, most likely because of low power. A significant rise in spike-specific TCR breadth and depth was observed after two AZD1222 doses relative to day 0 and relative to MenACWY recipients. Nearly half of unique spike-specific TCRs reportedly recognized epitopes outside regions mutated in the B.1.351 and B.1.1.7 variants. Conclusions about previously exposed vaccinees are limited, since just a handful of AZD1222 recipients were seropositive for SARS-CoV-2 at baseline.

What this sample's time point label stands for: baseline before first vaccination. Samples from vaccinated people were obtained from the UK trials COV001 and COV002, which included a single-blind randomized controlled phase 2/3 trial of AZD1222 (ChAdOx1 nCoV-19) in healthy adults. For TCRbeta chain sequencing, PBMC samples from trial participants were taken at day 0 and at day 28 after the second dose. This clone occurred a few times. There is no known antigen for this receptor. No qualities accompany the bases; no much larger clone lies one base away. The CDR3 covers 16 residues, taking in both the cysteine and the phenylalanine. Solely the CDR3 DNA is kept, with 48 bases framed from the first base. V gives up 2 bases and J gives up 0 bases, and the segment between their germline ends measures 11 bases. The CDR3 regions of human TCRbeta chains were analyzed by immunosequencing. The study's processing was this. Repertoire TCRs were matched against a reference library of SARS-CoV-2-specific TCRs generated with the MIRA antigen-specificity platform. Breadth was defined as the fraction of unique TCRs that were SARS-CoV-2-associated, and depth was defined as the fraction of total T cells that were SARS-CoV-2-associated. Each spike-specific TCR was assigned to its reactive spike region and to a CD4 or CD8 class using the MIRA data. Log10-transformed breadth and depth values were compared by one-way ANOVA with Sidak's multiple comparisons tests. TCRdb's version of the immuneACCESS table is confined to in-frame rearrangements and falls short of the full clone set. An unresolved V gene accounts for under half of the shortfall where checked; the remainder is of unknown origin. V and J calls plus clone size are reproduced from that table; the DNA served to infer D and trimming. Counted in this sample were over 150,000 clones; about nine tenths of them appeared once. The biggest ten clones account for 2.5% to 3.5% of the sample.

The chain employs TRBV23-1 and TRBJ2-1, with no confidently assigned D gene. TRBV23-1 counts as an open reading frame of uncertain function. The sequencing used peripheral blood, collected on day 0 of AZD1222 vaccination. The source of this sequence is an adult in good health. The DNA reads as follows: TGCGCCAGCAGTCAACGGCAGCCGACCTCCTACAATGAGCAGTTCTTC. It encodes CASSQRQPTSYNEQFF.